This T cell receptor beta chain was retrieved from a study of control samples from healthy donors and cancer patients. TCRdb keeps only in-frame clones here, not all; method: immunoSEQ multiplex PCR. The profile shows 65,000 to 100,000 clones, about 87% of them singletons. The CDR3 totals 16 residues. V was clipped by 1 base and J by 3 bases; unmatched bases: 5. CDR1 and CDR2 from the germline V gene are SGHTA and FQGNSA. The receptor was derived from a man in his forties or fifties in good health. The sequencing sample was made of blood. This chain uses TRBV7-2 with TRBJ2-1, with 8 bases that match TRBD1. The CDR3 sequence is CASSLDLTGVYNEQFF. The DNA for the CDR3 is TGTGCCAGCAGCTTAGATCTGACAGGGGTCTACAATGAGCAGTTCTTC.